Below are 13 T cell receptor beta chains sequenced from a single sample in a study of human T cells and chemical hapten exposure. Sample time point: patch test 2, 6 weeks after DPC sensitization. The treatment was: therapeutic diphenylcyclopropenone sensitization with weekly scalp DPC. TCRdb fed the RACE reads into MiXCR, producing one record per CDR3 protein. This sample has under 100,000 distinct CDR3 sequences, with approximately 10% found just once. The source material was whole blood, sampled in connection with sensitization to the hapten diphenylcyclopropenone (DPC). The receptor source for this set is a woman younger than 45 with alopecia areata. Some clones in this sample may be carry-over from other donors' samples.

The chain recombines TRBV20-1 with TRBJ1-1, with D perhaps TRBD1 (5 bases). The CDR3 sequence is 14 residues long. Germline values: CDR1 DFQATT, CDR2 SNEGSKA (reference sequence). Trimming removed 5 bases at V and 3 bases at J, with 16 bases between. CDR3 sequence reads: CSAQRPAGHTEAFF. In nucleotides, the CDR3 is TGCAGTGCTCAGCGTCCGGCAGGGCACACTGAAGCTTTCTTT.

This clonotype was counted at least ten times. The V and J genes are TRBV7-8 and TRBJ2-3; D ambiguous. V lost 3 bases to trimming and J lost 5 bases, with 15 bases between them. CDR1 is SGHVS and CDR2 is FQNEAQ in the germline V gene. The CDR3 sequence is 15 residues long. This chain's CDR3 is CASSFRLPMGDTQYF. CDR3 DNA: TGTGCCAGCAGCTTTCGACTGCCTATGGGAGATACGCAGTATTTT.

This clonotype has just a few counts. J is TRBJ2-7 and V is TRBV7-2; D unclear. The CDR3 spans 15 residues. Per germline, CDR1 SGHTA and CDR2 FQGNSA. Trimming shortened V by 5 bases and J by 4 bases, and 18 bases separated the two germline ends. The CDR3 coding sequence is TGTGCCAGCAGCCAAGGGTCCTCAAACCCTTACGAGCAGTACTTC. Translated, it gives CASSQGSSNPYEQYF.

This clonotype was picked up many times. V usage is TRBV10-3 and J usage is TRBJ1-1; D ambiguous. The CDR3 consists of 14 residues. CDR1 is ENHRY, CDR2 SYGVKD, per germline. Trimming left V 10 bases short and J 0 bases short, with 15 bases between. CDR3 amino acids: CATADFVMNTEAFF. Here the CDR3 DNA reads TGTGCCACCGCCGATTTTGTTATGAACACTGAAGCTTTCTTT.

This clonotype was seen many times. The chain is built from TRBV3-1 and TRBJ1-3, with D hard to call. The germline V gene has CDR1 LGHDT and CDR2 YNNKEL (reference sequence). The CDR3 is made up of 15 amino acids. The germline V and J ends were trimmed by 1 base and 0 bases, with 7 bases remaining between them. The chain's CDR3 is CASSQGHSSGNTIYF. The CDR3, as DNA: TGTGCCAGCAGCCAAGGTCACAGCTCTGGAAACACCATATATTTT.

This clonotype has more than one count but fewer than ten. The chain is built from TRBV6-1 and TRBJ1-1, with D uncertain. This CDR3 is built from 12 residues. Trimming pared 4 bases from V and 8 bases from J, leaving 11 bases between. Germline assignment: CDR1 MNHNS and CDR2 SASEGT. CDR3 in amino acids: CASSVDISEAFF. In DNA, the CDR3 is TGTGCCAGCAGTGTCGATATATCGGAAGCTTTCTTT.

This clonotype was observed a handful of times. This chain links TRBV9 with TRBJ2-1; perhaps TRBD1 as D (6 bases). The V end lost 4 bases, the J end lost 8 bases, and 16 bases lay between the germline ends. Germline V gene data show CDR1 as SGDLS and CDR2 as YYNGEE. This CDR3 spans 14 amino acids. In nucleotides, the CDR3 is TGTGCCAGCAGCCGAAGGGGGAGCAGCGATGAGCAGTTCTTC. This encodes CASSRRGSSDEQFF.

Note on this clonotype: A clone one base away is much larger, so this may be a read error. The V gene is TRBV9, the J gene TRBJ1-3; D uncertain. Trimming shortened V by 3 bases and J by 0 bases, and 10 bases separated the two germline ends. There are 15 residues in the CDR3. Germline CDR1 is SGDLS and CDR2 is YYNGEE. This chain's CDR3 is CASSGSKPSGNTIYF. The CDR3 DNA reads TGTGCCAGCAGCGGTTCCAAGCCCTCTGGAAACACCATATATTTT.

This clonotype has only a few counts. The V call is TRBV18, the J call TRBJ2-7; D remains ambiguous. In germline, CDR1 is KGHSH, CDR2 LQKENI. Trimming shortened V by 3 bases and J by 5 bases, and 14 bases separated the two germline ends. The CDR3 has 14 residues. The CDR3 DNA follows: TGTGCCAGCTCACCGCCGGCGGATAGGGACGAGCAGTACTTC. It specifies CASSPPADRDEQYF. Together with reference TRBV18 and TRBJ2-7, the CDR3 gives the full variable domain: NAGVMQNPRHLVRRRGQEARLRCSPMKGHSHVYWYRQLPEEGLKFMVYLQKENIIDESGMPKERFSAEFPKEGPSILRIQQVVRGDSAAYFCASSPPADRDEQYFGPGTRLTVT.

The CDR3 coding sequence is TGTGCCAGCAGTTTTGATGAGCAGTTCTTC. Its translation: CASSFDEQFF. The genes are TRBV28 and TRBJ2-1; D unclear. The CDR3 contains 10 residues. V lost 3 bases, J lost 8 bases, and 2 bases lay in between. The germline V gene has CDR1 MDHEN and CDR2 SYDVKM.

For this clonotype: Given a much more abundant clone one base away, this may be a read error. The chain carries TRBV27 and TRBJ2-7; TRBD1 aligns across 7 bases. Germline CDR1 and CDR2: MNHEY and SMNVEV (reference sequence). The CDR3 covers 12 residues. The CDR3 coding sequence is TGTGCCGGCAGGGACAGTCTCTACGAGCAGTACTTC. Residues: CAGRDSLYEQYF.

V is TRBV6-1 and J is TRBJ2-6, with unresolved D. The CDR3 consists of 15 residues. Trimming shortened V by 2 bases and J by 0 bases, and 5 bases separated the two germline ends. The V gene's germline CDR1 is MNHNS and CDR2 SASEGT. The CDR3, as DNA: TGTGCCAGCAGTGAACTCGCCTCTGGGGCCAACGTCCTGACTTTC. Protein: CASSELASGANVLTF.

CDR3 region: CSASNPSGARLSTDTQYF. Here the CDR3 DNA reads TGCAGTGCTTCAAATCCTAGCGGAGCCCGGCTTAGCACAGATACGCAGTATTTT. This chain joins TRBV20-1 and TRBJ2-3, with 7 bases aligning to TRBD2. Germline V gene lookup returns CDR1 DFQATT and CDR2 SNEGSKA (reference sequence). The V gene end was trimmed by 5 bases and the J gene end by 0 bases; junction bases not matched to a gene: 17. The CDR3 loop spans 18 amino acids.